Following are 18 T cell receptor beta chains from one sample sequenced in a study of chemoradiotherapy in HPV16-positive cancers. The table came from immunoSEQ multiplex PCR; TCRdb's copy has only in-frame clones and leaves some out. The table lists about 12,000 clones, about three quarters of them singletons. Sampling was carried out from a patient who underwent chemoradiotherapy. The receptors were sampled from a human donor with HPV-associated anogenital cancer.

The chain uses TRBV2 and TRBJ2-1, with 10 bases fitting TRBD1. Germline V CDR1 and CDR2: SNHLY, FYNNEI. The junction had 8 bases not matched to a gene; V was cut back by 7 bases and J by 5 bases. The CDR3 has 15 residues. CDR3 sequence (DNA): TGTGCCAGCACCATCGGACAGGGGGGGCACAATGAGCAGTTCTTC. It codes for CASTIGQGGHNEQFF. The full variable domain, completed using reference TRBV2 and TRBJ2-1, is EPEVTQTPSHQVTQMGQEVILRCVPISNHLYFYWYRQILGQKVEFLVSFYNNEISEKSEIFDDQFSVERPDGSNFTLKIRSTKLEDSAMYFCASTIGQGGHNEQFFGPGTRLTVL.

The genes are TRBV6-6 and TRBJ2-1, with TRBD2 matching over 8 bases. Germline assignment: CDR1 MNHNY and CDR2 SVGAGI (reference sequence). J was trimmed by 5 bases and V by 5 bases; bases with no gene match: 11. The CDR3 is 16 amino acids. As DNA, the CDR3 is TGTGCCAGCAGTACCCGGACTAGCCGGACAAACAATGAGCAGTTCTTC. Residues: CASSTRTSRTNNEQFF.

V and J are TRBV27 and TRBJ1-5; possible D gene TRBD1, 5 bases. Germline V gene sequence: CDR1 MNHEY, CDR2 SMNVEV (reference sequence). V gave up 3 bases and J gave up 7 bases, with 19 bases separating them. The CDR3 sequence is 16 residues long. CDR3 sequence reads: CASSFSRDVGRQPQHF. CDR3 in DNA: TGTGCCAGCAGTTTTAGCCGGGACGTCGGGAGACAGCCCCAGCATTTT.

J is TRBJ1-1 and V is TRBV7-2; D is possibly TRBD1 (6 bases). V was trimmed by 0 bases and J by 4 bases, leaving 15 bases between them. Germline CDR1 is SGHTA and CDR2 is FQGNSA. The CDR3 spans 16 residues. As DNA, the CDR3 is TGTGCCAGCAGCTTAGCGCCAGGGGCCTTGAGCACTGAAGCTTTCTTT. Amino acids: CASSLAPGALSTEAFF.

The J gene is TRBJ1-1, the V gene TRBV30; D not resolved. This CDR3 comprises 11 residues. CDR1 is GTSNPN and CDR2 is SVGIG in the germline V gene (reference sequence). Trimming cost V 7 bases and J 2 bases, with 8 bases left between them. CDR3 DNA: TGTGCCTCGGAGCGAAACACTGAAGCTTTCTTT. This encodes CASERNTEAFF.

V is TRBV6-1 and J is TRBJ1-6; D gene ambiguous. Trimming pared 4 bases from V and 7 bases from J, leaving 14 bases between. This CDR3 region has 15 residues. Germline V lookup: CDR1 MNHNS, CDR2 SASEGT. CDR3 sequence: CASSVTESDNSPLHF. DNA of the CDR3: TGTGCCAGCAGTGTAACCGAGTCAGACAATTCACCCCTCCACTTT.

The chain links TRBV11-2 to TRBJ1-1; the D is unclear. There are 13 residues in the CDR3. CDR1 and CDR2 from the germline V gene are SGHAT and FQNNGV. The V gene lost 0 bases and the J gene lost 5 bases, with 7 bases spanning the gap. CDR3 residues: CASSLERVTEAFF. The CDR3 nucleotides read TGTGCCAGCAGCTTAGAAAGGGTGACTGAAGCTTTCTTT.

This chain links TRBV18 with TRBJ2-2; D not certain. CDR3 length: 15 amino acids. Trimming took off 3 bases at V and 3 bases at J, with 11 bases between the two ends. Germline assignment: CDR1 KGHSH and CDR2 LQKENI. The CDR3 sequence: CASSPGSAHTGELFF. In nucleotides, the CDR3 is TGTGCCAGCTCACCGGGGTCGGCGCACACCGGGGAGCTGTTTTTT.

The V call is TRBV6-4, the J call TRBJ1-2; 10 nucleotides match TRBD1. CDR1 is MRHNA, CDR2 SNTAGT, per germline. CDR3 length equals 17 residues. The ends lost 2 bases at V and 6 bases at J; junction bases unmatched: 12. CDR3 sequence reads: CASSDPGQGSFRHGYTF. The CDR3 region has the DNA TGTGCCAGCAGTGACCCGGGACAGGGGTCCTTTCGGCATGGCTACACCTTC.

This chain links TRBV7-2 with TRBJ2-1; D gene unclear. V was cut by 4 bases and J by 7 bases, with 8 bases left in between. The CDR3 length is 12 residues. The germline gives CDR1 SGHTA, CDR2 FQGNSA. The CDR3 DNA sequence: TGTGCCAGCAGCTATGACCGTAATGAGCAGTTCTTC. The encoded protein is CASSYDRNEQFF.

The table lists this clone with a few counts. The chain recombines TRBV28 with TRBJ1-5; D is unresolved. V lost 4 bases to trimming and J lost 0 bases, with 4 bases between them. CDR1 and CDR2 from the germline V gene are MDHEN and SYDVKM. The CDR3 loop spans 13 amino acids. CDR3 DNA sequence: TGTGCCAGCAGTTACTCTAGCAATCAGCCCCAGCATTTT. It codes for CASSYSSNQPQHF. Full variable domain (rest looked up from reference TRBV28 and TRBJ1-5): DVKVTQSSRYLVKRTGEKVFLECVQDMDHENMFWYRQDPGLGLRLIYFSYDVKMKEKGDIPEGYSVSREKKERFSLILESASTNQTSMYLCASSYSSNQPQHFGDGTRLSIL.

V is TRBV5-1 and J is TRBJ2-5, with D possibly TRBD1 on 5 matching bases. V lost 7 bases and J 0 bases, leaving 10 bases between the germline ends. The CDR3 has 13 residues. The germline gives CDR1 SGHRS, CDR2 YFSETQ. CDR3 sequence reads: CASRPRDQETQYF. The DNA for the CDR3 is TGCGCCAGCCGGCCCAGGGACCAAGAGACCCAGTACTTC.

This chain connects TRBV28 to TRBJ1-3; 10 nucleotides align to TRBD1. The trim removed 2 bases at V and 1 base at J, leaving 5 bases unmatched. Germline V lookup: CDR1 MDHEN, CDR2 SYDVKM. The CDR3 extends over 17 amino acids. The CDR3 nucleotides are TGTGCCAGCAGTTTAGGGACAGGGGTTCCTTCTGGAAACACCATATATTTT. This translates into CASSLGTGVPSGNTIYF.

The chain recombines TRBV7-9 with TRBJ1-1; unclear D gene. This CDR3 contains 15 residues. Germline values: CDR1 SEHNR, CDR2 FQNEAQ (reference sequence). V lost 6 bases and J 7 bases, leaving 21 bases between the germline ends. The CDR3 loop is CASSPEAAVRIEAFF. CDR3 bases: TGTGCCAGCAGTCCAGAGGCGGCAGTTAGAATTGAAGCTTTCTTT.

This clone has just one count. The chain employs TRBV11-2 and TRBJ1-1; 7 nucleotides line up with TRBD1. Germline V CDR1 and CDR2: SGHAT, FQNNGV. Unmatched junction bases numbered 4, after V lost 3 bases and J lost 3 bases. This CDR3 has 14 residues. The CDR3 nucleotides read TGTGCCAGCAGCTTTACAGGGGCGGACACTGAAGCTTTCTTT. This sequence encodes CASSFTGADTEAFF.

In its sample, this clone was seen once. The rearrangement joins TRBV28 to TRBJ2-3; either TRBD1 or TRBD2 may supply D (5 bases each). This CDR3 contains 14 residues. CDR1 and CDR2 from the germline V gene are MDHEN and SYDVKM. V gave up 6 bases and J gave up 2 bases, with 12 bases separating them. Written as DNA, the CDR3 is TGTGCCAGCAGCCCCCTCGGGACCACAGATACGCAGTATTTT. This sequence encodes CASSPLGTTDTQYF. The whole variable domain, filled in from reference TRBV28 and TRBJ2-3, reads DVKVTQSSRYLVKRTGEKVFLECVQDMDHENMFWYRQDPGLGLRLIYFSYDVKMKEKGDIPEGYSVSREKKERFSLILESASTNQTSMYLCASSPLGTTDTQYFGPGTRLTVL.

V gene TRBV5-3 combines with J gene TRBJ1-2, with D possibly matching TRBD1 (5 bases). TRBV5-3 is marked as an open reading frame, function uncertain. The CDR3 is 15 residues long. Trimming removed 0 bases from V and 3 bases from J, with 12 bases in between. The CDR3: CARSLAATDYYGYTF. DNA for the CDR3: TGTGCCAGAAGCTTGGCCGCGACAGACTACTATGGCTACACCTTC.

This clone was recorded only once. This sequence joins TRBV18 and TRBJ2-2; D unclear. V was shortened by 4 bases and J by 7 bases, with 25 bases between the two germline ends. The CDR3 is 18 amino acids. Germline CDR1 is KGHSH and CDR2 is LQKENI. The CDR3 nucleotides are TGTGCCAGCTCACGTATCCTCGGAACACCCGACGGTGGCGGGGAGCTGTTTTTT. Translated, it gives CASSRILGTPDGGGELFF.